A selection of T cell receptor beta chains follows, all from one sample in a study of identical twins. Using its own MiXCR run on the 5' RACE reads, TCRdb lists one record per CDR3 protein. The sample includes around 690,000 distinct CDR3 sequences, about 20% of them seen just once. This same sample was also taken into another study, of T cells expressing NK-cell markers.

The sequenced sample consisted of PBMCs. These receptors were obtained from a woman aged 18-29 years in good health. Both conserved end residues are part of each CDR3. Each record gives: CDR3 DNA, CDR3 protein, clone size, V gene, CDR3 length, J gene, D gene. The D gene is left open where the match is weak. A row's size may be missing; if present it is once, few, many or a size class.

TGCAGTGCTGCTAGGACAGATACGCAGTATTTT,CSAARTDTQYF,-,TRBV20-1,11,TRBJ2-3,-
TGTGCCAGCAGCTTGAGAGGGGGCGAGCAGTACTTC,CASSLRGGEQYF,many,TRBV27,12,TRBJ2-7,-
TGTGCCAGCAGTTCCAGGAGGGAGACGCAGTATTTT,CASSSRRETQYF,-,TRBV6-5,12,TRBJ2-3,-
TGTGCCACCAAACTAGTACCCGGCGGGGAGCTGTTTTTT,CATKLVPGGELFF,once,TRBV12-3/TRBV12-4,13,TRBJ2-2,-
TGTGCCAGCAGTTGGGATATTCAGGTCCAAGGTGGTGGGACCCAGTACTTC,CASSWDIQVQGGGTQYF,many,TRBV12-3/TRBV12-4,17,TRBJ2-5,-
TGTGCCAGCAGTGAACCATATCTACAGGGGGACGGGACCCAGTACTTC,CASSEPYLQGDGTQYF,few,TRBV2,16,TRBJ2-5,TRBD1
TGTGCCAGCAGCCAAGATGGAAGGGACTACGAGCAGTACTTC,CASSQDGRDYEQYF,-,TRBV3-1,14,TRBJ2-7,-
TGCGCCAGCAGCTTTGGAGACAGGGGAGCCAATGAGCAGTTCTTC,CASSFGDRGANEQFF,-,TRBV5-1,15,TRBJ2-1,TRBD1
TGTGCCAGCAGCAAAGGCCCGGGGAATCCCAGACACGATTATGGCTACACCTTC,CASSKGPGNPRHDYGYTF,-,TRBV21-1,18,TRBJ1-2,-
TGTGCCAGCAGCAGGGCGTGGCTAGCGGGAGGGGGAACGCAGTATTTT,CASSRAWLAGGGTQYF,few,TRBV6-1,16,TRBJ2-3,TRBD2
TGCAGTGCTAGAGGCGGATCTGGGGGACAGGGCCACACAGATACGCAGTATTTT,CSARGGSGGQGHTDTQYF,many,TRBV20-1,18,TRBJ2-3,TRBD1
TGTGCCAGCAGTTCCCAGAGCACCACTGAAGCTTTCTTT,CASSSQSTTEAFF,many,TRBV12-3/TRBV12-4,13,TRBJ1-1,-
TGCAGTGCTATTGGGAACTATGGCTACACCTTC,CSAIGNYGYTF,few,TRBV20-1,11,TRBJ1-2,-
TGCAGTGCTAGCGGGCTAGCCCAGCATTTT,CSASGLAQHF,few,TRBV20-1,10,TRBJ1-5,-
TGTGCCAGCAGCGCCCGGGACACCTATAATTCACCCCTCCACTTT,CASSARDTYNSPLHF,-,TRBV9,15,TRBJ1-6,-
TGCAGTGCAGGGGGACTGGGACCGGCCCGGGAGCTGTTTTTT,CSAGGLGPARELFF,few,TRBV20-1,14,TRBJ2-2,-
TGTGCCAGCAGTTACAGGGGACTAGCGGGAGATACGCAGTATTTT,CASSYRGLAGDTQYF,-,TRBV12-3/TRBV12-4,15,TRBJ2-3,TRBD2
TGTGCCAGCAGCTCAGGGGACGGAACCTACGAGCAGTACTTC,CASSSGDGTYEQYF,-,TRBV11-1,14,TRBJ2-7,-
TGCAGCGTTGTATGGGGCTCTGGGGAGCCCCAGCATTTT,CSVVWGSGEPQHF,few,TRBV29-1,13,TRBJ1-5,-
TGTGCCAGCAGCCAACCCGGGACTTTTTCCTACGAGCAGTACTTC,CASSQPGTFSYEQYF,-,TRBV4-2,15,TRBJ2-7,-
TGTGCCAGCAGCTTCCAGGGGGGAGGGGATGAGCAGTTCTTC,CASSFQGGGDEQFF,few,TRBV7-6,14,TRBJ2-1,-
TGTGCCAGCAGTTTTCCCGGGGCCGCTGGAAACACCATATATTTT,CASSFPGAAGNTIYF,few,TRBV12-3/TRBV12-4,15,TRBJ1-3,-
TGCAGTGCTAGTATTCGGGTCGGGACAGGGGGTTACGAGCAGTACTTC,CSASIRVGTGGYEQYF,-,TRBV20-1,16,TRBJ2-7,TRBD1
TGCGCCAGCAGCTTGGACTACGAGCAGTACTTC,CASSLDYEQYF,many,TRBV5-1,11,TRBJ2-7,-
TGTGCCAGCAGCCATGGACTGGAGGGCGATACGCAGTATTTT,CASSHGLEGDTQYF,few,TRBV3-1,14,TRBJ2-3,-
TGCGCCAGCAGCTTGGCTTGGGGTCCCTACGAGCAGTACTTC,CASSLAWGPYEQYF,-,TRBV5-1,14,TRBJ2-7,-
TGCAGTGCTAGGGCGGGGCCCAATCAGCCCCAGCATTTT,CSARAGPNQPQHF,few,TRBV20-1,13,TRBJ1-5,-
TGTGCCAGCAGCTTAGGCCTTCTCATGAACACTGAAGCTTTCTTT,CASSLGLLMNTEAFF,once,TRBV11-2,15,TRBJ1-1,-
TGTGCCACCAGCAGAGTTGATGACCGCCAGCAGTTCTTC,CATSRVDDRQQFF,-,TRBV15,13,TRBJ2-1,-
TGTGCCAGCAGCTTCCCTCGCGCAGATACGCAGTATTTT,CASSFPRADTQYF,few,TRBV7-9,13,TRBJ2-3,-
TGCGCCAGCAGCTTGGAGGGACAGGGCTTCAATGAGCAGTTCTTC,CASSLEGQGFNEQFF,few,TRBV5-1,15,TRBJ2-1,TRBD1
TGTGCCAGCACCCCACGGGCAGGGGTCAATGAGCAGTTCTTC,CASTPRAGVNEQFF,few,TRBV4-2,14,TRBJ2-1,-
TGTGCCAGCAGCTGGAGAGGGGGTATCGGAGATACGCAGTATTTT,CASSWRGGIGDTQYF,many,TRBV7-3,15,TRBJ2-3,-
TGTGCCAGCAGTTTGCTGCAGCCAGGATCCGAGCAGTACTTC,CASSLLQPGSEQYF,few,TRBV12-3/TRBV12-4,14,TRBJ2-7,-
TGTGCCACCTCGCTCCGGGGCACAAGTTACGAGCAGTACTTC,CATSLRGTSYEQYF,-,TRBV6-2/TRBV6-3,14,TRBJ2-7,-
TGTGCCAGCAGCTTCGGACAGGTCCAAAAACTGTTTTTT,CASSFGQVQKLFF,few,TRBV5-6,13,TRBJ1-4,TRBD1
TGTGCCACCCTACGTGGGGGGAGAAACACCGGGGAGCTGTTTTTT,CATLRGGRNTGELFF,-,TRBV12-3/TRBV12-4,15,TRBJ2-2,-
TGTGCCAGCAGTTCCGACAGGACCCGGGAGCATTTT,CASSSDRTREHF,few,TRBV27,12,TRBJ1-5,-
TGCAGTGCTGGGGCGACTAGGTGGGGCACAGATACGCAGTATTTT,CSAGATRWGTDTQYF,few,TRBV20-1,15,TRBJ2-3,-
TGTGCCAGCAGCTTCTCCCTGACAGGGGAGAACACTGAAGCTTTCTTT,CASSFSLTGENTEAFF,few,TRBV13,16,TRBJ1-1,TRBD1
TGCAGTGCCGCGCGGCCCATCGGGGGGGTCCACGAGCAGTACTTC,CSAARPIGGVHEQYF,many,TRBV20-1,15,TRBJ2-7,TRBD2
TGTGCCAGCAGCCCACGTAGGGACAGAGTGTACAATGAGCAGTTCTTC,CASSPRRDRVYNEQFF,once,TRBV7-9,16,TRBJ2-1,TRBD1